The 32 T cell receptor beta chains given below trace back to one sample, sequenced in a study of blood T cells in healthy people across ages. A second PCR of roughly 7 to 11 cycles used a sample-barcoded 5' primer and a J-beta primer mix. From the 5' RACE reads, TCRdb called clonotypes with MiXCR, one entry per CDR3 protein. This sample has roughly 1,700,000 distinct CDR3 sequences, with roughly 28% found just once. The specimen was blood. Receptor source: a woman in her 30s in good health.

About this clonotype: A much more abundant neighbour one base away suggests this may be a read error. The chain carries TRBV20-1 and TRBJ2-7; possible D gene TRBD1, 6 bases. The CDR3 extends over 18 amino acids. Germline V lookup: CDR1 DFQATT, CDR2 SNEGSKA (reference sequence). The CDR3 loop reads CSAGDPRRLAGDPYEQYF. The CDR3 bases are TGCAGTGCTGGAGATCCTAGGCGTTTGGCAGGGGACCCCTACGAGCAGTACTTC.

The chain employs TRBV20-1 and TRBJ2-7; 9 positions match TRBD2. Germline values: CDR1 DFQATT, CDR2 SNEGSKA (reference sequence). The CDR3 sequence is 15 residues long. The trim removed 0 bases at V and 3 bases at J, leaving 6 bases unmatched. Here the CDR3 reads CSAREGASGDYEQYF. CDR3 sequence (DNA): TGCAGTGCTAGAGAGGGGGCTAGCGGGGACTACGAGCAGTACTTC.

As to this clonotype: A read error is likely, as this CDR3 ends without the conserved phenylalanine or tryptophan. This rearrangement joins TRBV5-1 to TRBJ2-1; D remains unclear. The CDR3 covers 15 residues. The V and J ends lost 5 bases and 0 bases respectively, with 12 bases between them. Looked up from germline, CDR1 is SGHRS and CDR2 is YFSETQ. The CDR3, as DNA: TGCGCCAGCAGTAAACAGCCCAACTCCTACAATGAGCAGTTCCTC. Protein: CASSKQPNSYNEQFL.

At least ten counts were recorded for this clonotype. CDR3 sequence reads: CASSPRGVNEQFF. CDR3 sequence (DNA): TGTGCCAGCAGCCCCAGGGGGGTCAATGAGCAGTTCTTC. The gene calls are TRBV5-4 and TRBJ2-1; tentatively, D is TRBD1 (7 bases). The CDR3 has 13 amino acids. Trimming left V 4 bases short and J 6 bases short, with 11 bases between. CDR1 and CDR2 from the germline V gene are SGHNT and YYREEE (reference sequence).

This clonotype was detected ten times or more. The chain carries TRBV6-6 and TRBJ2-5; 13 nucleotides match TRBD2. V was pared by 6 bases and J by 4 bases, with 5 bases of the junction left unmatched. Germline loops: CDR1 MNHNY, CDR2 SVGAGI (reference sequence). This CDR3 contains 15 residues. CDR3 residues: CASSKGLAGIETQYF. CDR3 bases: TGTGCCAGCAGCAAGGGACTAGCGGGGATAGAGACCCAGTACTTC.

This clonotype was counted only a few times. This chain joins TRBV7-2 and TRBJ2-5; 7 nucleotides agree with TRBD1. Germline loops: CDR1 SGHTA, CDR2 FQGNSA. This CDR3 is built from 15 residues. J gave up 11 bases and V 5 bases, and 17 bases lay outside the gene matches. CDR3 amino acids: CASSTEPGQKTGQYF. The CDR3 region has the DNA TGTGCCAGCAGCACAGAGCCGGGACAGAAAACTGGGCAGTACTTC.

The chain has TRBV4-2 and TRBJ2-3, with 11 bases that match TRBD2. J was trimmed by 2 bases and V by 0 bases; bases with no gene match: 7. This CDR3 is 18 amino acids long. CDR1 is LGHNA and CDR2 is YNFKEQ in the germline V gene. This CDR3 is CASSQDGTSGLLTDTQYF. The CDR3 nucleotides are TGTGCCAGCAGCCAAGATGGGACTAGCGGCCTACTCACAGATACGCAGTATTTT.

In this sample, this clonotype turned up a few times. V is TRBV12-3 or TRBV12-4 and J is TRBJ2-2; D uncertain. The CDR3 length is 13 residues. The V end lost 7 bases, the J end lost 4 bases, and 10 bases lay between the germline ends. CDR3: CASTPSGTGELFF. The CDR3 region has the DNA TGTGCCAGCACCCCCTCCGGCACCGGGGAGCTGTTTTTT.

The rearrangement links TRBV5-1 to TRBJ2-4; TRBD1 or TRBD2 may be the D gene (5 bases each). Germline lookup yields CDR1 SGHRS and CDR2 YFSETQ. CDR3 length equals 14 residues. The germline V and J ends were trimmed by 3 bases and 13 bases, with 20 bases remaining between them. In nucleotides, the CDR3 is TGCGCCAGCAGCTGGGGGAGCGAGAAGACAGAGCAGTACTTC. Translation gives CASSWGSEKTEQYF.

Concerning this clonotype: A much larger clone differs from this one at a single base, so this may be a read error. The chain is built from TRBV29-1 and TRBJ2-7; D is ambiguous. The J call may be faulty, since TRBJ2-5 better matches the DNA end. Germline loops: CDR1 SQVTM, CDR2 ANQGSEA. The CDR3 is made up of 11 amino acids. The CDR3 nucleotides read TGCGGCGTTGAAGAGCGAGAGACCCAGTACTTC. Amino acid sequence: CGVEERETQYF.

For this clonotype: Possible read error: a much larger clone is one base away. The V gene is TRBV5-1, the J gene TRBJ1-2; D uncertain. Germline CDR1 and CDR2: SGHRS and YFSETQ. Deletions cut 2 bases from V and 10 bases from J, with 15 bases between. This CDR3 comprises 13 residues. The CDR3 coding sequence is TGCGCCAGCAGCTTTGGGGAAAGTATCGACTACACCTTC. This codes for CASSFGESIDYTF.

As concerns this clonotype: A junction boundary mismatches the germline segment, possibly from a read error. J is TRBJ2-3 and V is TRBV5-1; 9 bases map to TRBD2. CDR1 is SGHRS and CDR2 is YFSETQ in the germline V gene. The CDR3 totals 15 residues. In DNA, the CDR3 is TGCGCCAGCAGAGATCCAGCGGGGGGCACAGATGCGCAGTATTTT. This encodes CASRDPAGGTDAQYF.

Of note for this clonotype: Possible read error: a much larger clone is one base away. The chain links TRBV20-1 to TRBJ2-7, with 10 bases identical to TRBD2. Losses at the gene ends were 6 bases for V and 1 base for J; bases not matched to a gene: 3. CDR1 is DFQATT, CDR2 SNEGSKA, per germline (reference sequence). This CDR3 is built from 13 residues. The CDR3, as DNA: TGCAGTGCCGAGCGGGGGGGTTCCTACGAGCAGTACTTC. It encodes CSAERGGSYEQYF.

This clonotype was seen ten or more times. The chain uses TRBV6-6 and TRBJ2-7; D is perhaps TRBD1 (5 bases). The germline V gene has CDR1 MNHNY and CDR2 SVGAGI (reference sequence). The CDR3 extends over 14 amino acids. The germline V and J ends were trimmed by 7 bases and 0 bases, with 13 bases remaining between them. CDR3 residues: CASNPTGPSYEQYF. CDR3 DNA: TGTGCCAGCAACCCAACAGGACCCTCCTACGAGCAGTACTTC.

This chain joins TRBV21-1 and TRBJ1-2. The J call may be in error: the DNA end matches TRBJ2-1 better. TRBV21-1 is listed as a pseudogene. This CDR3 is 15 amino acids long. For the CDR3, the DNA is TGTGCCAGCAGCAAAGAGGGACTAGGTTACGATGAGCAGTTCTTC. This gives the protein CASSKEGLGYDEQFF.

This clonotype was observed a handful of times. This chain links TRBV7-7 with TRBJ2-1, with D perhaps TRBD2 (6 bases). CDR3 size: 15 residues. The V gene's germline CDR1 is SSHAT and CDR2 FNYEAQ (reference sequence). The V gene lost 5 bases and the J gene lost 6 bases, with 17 bases spanning the gap. The CDR3 region is CASSPNRGGINEQFF. CDR3 in DNA: TGTGCCAGCAGCCCGAACAGAGGAGGGATCAATGAGCAGTTCTTC. Using reference TRBV7-7 and TRBJ2-1 for the parts outside the CDR3, the full variable domain is GAGVSQSPRYKVTKRGQDVTLRCDPISSHATLYWYQQALGQGPEFLTYFNYEAQPDKSGLPSDRFSAERPEGSISTLTIQRTEQRDSAMYRCASSPNRGGINEQFFGPGTRLTVL.

This chain joins TRBV3-1 and TRBJ2-1; no reliable D call. V dropped 1 base and J dropped 10 bases, with 14 bases sitting between them. The V gene's germline CDR1 is LGHDT and CDR2 YNNKEL (reference sequence). This CDR3 is built from 14 residues. The DNA of the CDR3 is TGTGCCAGCAGCCAAGCAAACGGCCCTGGGGAGCAGTTCTTC. It is translated as CASSQANGPGEQFF.

This clonotype was seen repeatedly, ten times or more. V is TRBV7-2 and J is TRBJ2-7, with TRBD1 matching 10 bases. Germline V gene lookup returns CDR1 SGHTA and CDR2 FQGNSA. Trimming removed 6 bases from V and 3 bases from J; junction bases left unmatched: 8. The CDR3 runs 15 residues. CDR3 protein: CASSYRDRGLYEQYF. CDR3 DNA sequence: TGTGCCAGCAGTTACCGGGACAGGGGTCTCTACGAGCAGTACTTC.

This clonotype has ten or more counts. The chain has TRBV9 and TRBJ2-5; a possible D gene is TRBD2 (5 bases). The CDR3 spans 15 residues. Trimming left V 0 bases short and J 1 base short, with 10 bases between. CDR1 and CDR2 from the germline V gene are SGDLS and YYNGEE. The CDR3 DNA follows: TGTGCCAGCAGCGTAGAGGCGGACTCCCAAGAGACCCAGTACTTC. Amino acid sequence: CASSVEADSQETQYF. Together with reference TRBV9 and TRBJ2-5, the CDR3 gives the full variable domain: DSGVTQTPKHLITATGQRVTLRCSPRSGDLSVYWYQQSLDQGLQFLIQYYNGEERAKGNILERFSAQQFPDLHSELNLSSLELGDSALYFCASSVEADSQETQYFGPGTRLLVL.

The genes are TRBV7-2 and TRBJ1-6; D not resolved. The length of the CDR3 is 15 residues. With 2 bases removed from V and 12 bases from J, the gap between germline ends came to 17 bases. The germline V gene encodes CDR1 SGHTA and CDR2 FQGNSA. Written as DNA, the CDR3 is TGTGCCAGCAGCTTACCAAGGGCCTCTAAGGGACCCCTCCACTTT. It translates to CASSLPRASKGPLHF.

About this clonotype itself: A clone one base away is much larger, so this may be a read error. The chain employs TRBV6-6 and TRBJ2-1; 7 bases are shared with TRBD1. The CDR3 sequence is 15 residues long. V gave up 4 bases and J gave up 10 bases; unmatched junction bases: 13. Germline CDR1 is MNHNY and CDR2 is SVGAGI (reference sequence). CDR3: CASSSRTGNIYEQFF. DNA of the CDR3: TGTGCCAGCAGTTCCCGGACAGGAAACATCTACGAGCAGTTCTTC.

The V and J genes are TRBV4-3 and TRBJ1-1; D gene ambiguous. Germline values: CDR1 LGHNA, CDR2 YSLEER. Trimming took off 3 bases at V and 0 bases at J, with 29 bases between the two ends. The CDR3 has 21 residues. CDR3 loop: CASSHDSYISTTSTMNTEAFF. In DNA, the CDR3 is TGCGCCAGCAGCCATGATTCCTACATTTCGACCACGTCTACTATGAACACTGAAGCTTTCTTT.

The chain links TRBV2 to TRBJ2-7; tentative D call: TRBD2 (7 bases). The CDR3 runs 13 residues. The ends were cut back, 6 bases at V and 5 bases at J, with 14 bases in the middle. Germline lookup yields CDR1 SNHLY and CDR2 FYNNEI. The chain's CDR3 is CASRNREGNEQYF. CDR3 nucleotide sequence: TGTGCCAGCAGGAACAGGGAGGGTAACGAGCAGTACTTC.

This chain uses TRBV29-1 with TRBJ2-1, with D hard to call. The V end lost 6 bases, the J end lost 9 bases, and 9 bases lay between the germline ends. CDR3 length equals 10 residues. Germline loops: CDR1 SQVTM, CDR2 ANQGSEA. In DNA form, the CDR3 reads TGCAGCGTGAGGTCGAGTGAGCAGTTCTTC. This codes for CSVRSSEQFF.

In its sample, this clonotype was seen many times. The rearrangement joins TRBV5-1 to TRBJ2-3; D gene unclear. There are 15 residues in the CDR3. Germline loops: CDR1 SGHRS, CDR2 YFSETQ. V gave up 0 bases and J gave up 3 bases, with 11 bases separating them. CDR3 nucleotide sequence: TGCGCCAGCAGCTTGGGAGTCGTGGGAACAGATACGCAGTATTTT. The encoded protein is CASSLGVVGTDTQYF. The full variable domain, its missing parts supplied by reference TRBV5-1 and TRBJ2-3, is KAGVTQTPRYLIKTRGQQVTLSCSPISGHRSVSWYQQTPGQGLQFLFEYFSETQRNKGNFPGRFSGRQFSNSRSEMNVSTLELGDSALYLCASSLGVVGTDTQYFGPGTRLTVL.

This clonotype was detected many times. The chain has TRBV9 and TRBJ2-5; weak D call: TRBD2 (6 bases). Germline V CDR1 and CDR2: SGDLS, YYNGEE. CDR3 length: 14 residues. V shed 1 base and J shed 5 bases, with 12 bases lying between them. The CDR3: CASSVSGGRETQYF. CDR3 nucleotides: TGTGCCAGCAGCGTATCCGGGGGTAGGGAGACCCAGTACTTC.

This clonotype was counted many times. The chain uses TRBV10-2 and TRBJ2-7; no clear D. Germline loops: CDR1 WSHSY, CDR2 SAAADI. The CDR3 contains 12 residues. V lost 5 bases and J 0 bases, leaving 5 bases between the germline ends. CDR3 in DNA: TGCGCCAGCAGTCACGACTCCTACGAGCAGTACTTC. Translating it yields CASSHDSYEQYF.

This clonotype was picked up a small number of times. The chain uses TRBV3-1 and TRBJ2-3; no firm D call. Germline V gene lookup returns CDR1 LGHDT and CDR2 YNNKEL (reference sequence). The CDR3 extends over 13 amino acids. Trimming cost V 2 bases and J 7 bases, with 10 bases left between them. The chain's CDR3 is CASSQTLRNTQYF. DNA of the CDR3: TGTGCCAGCAGCCAAACCCTTCGCAATACGCAGTATTTT.

This clonotype was counted many times. The chain joins TRBV20-1 to TRBJ2-1, with D maybe TRBD2 (5 bases). Deletions cut 4 bases from V and 2 bases from J, with 18 bases between. The CDR3 runs 16 residues. In germline, CDR1 is DFQATT, CDR2 SNEGSKA (reference sequence). In nucleotides, the CDR3 is TGCAGTGCTAACCCCGCTAGCTCCAGGACCTACAATGAGCAGTTCTTC. Translation: CSANPASSRTYNEQFF.

This clonotype was detected many times. V is TRBV7-2 and J is TRBJ2-5; D unresolved. CDR3 length: 13 amino acids. CDR1 SGHTA and CDR2 FQGNSA come from the germline V gene. V was clipped by 1 base and J by 5 bases, with 8 bases between them. The CDR3 region is CASSLDLRETQYF. Here the CDR3 DNA reads TGTGCCAGCAGCTTAGATCTGCGGGAGACCCAGTACTTC.

The sample holds one count of this clonotype. This may be a read error, as it is one base from a much larger clone. The chain joins TRBV20-1 to TRBJ2-7; 10 bases are shared with TRBD1. V lost 0 bases to trimming and J lost 6 bases; unmatched junction nucleotides: 5. CDR3 length: 14 residues. The germline V gene has CDR1 DFQATT and CDR2 SNEGSKA (reference sequence). CDR3 nucleotides: TGCAGTGCTAGAGAGTGGGGACAGGGGTTCGAGCAGTACTTC. Translating gives CSAREWGQGFEQYF.

A word on this clonotype: One end of the junction fails to match germline, which may point to a read error. DNA of the CDR3: TGTGCCATCAGTCCCCAATACGAGCATTACTTC. It translates to CAISPQYEHYF. This chain connects TRBV10-3 to TRBJ2-7, with D unclear. There are 11 residues in the CDR3. Per germline, CDR1 ENHRY and CDR2 SYGVKD.